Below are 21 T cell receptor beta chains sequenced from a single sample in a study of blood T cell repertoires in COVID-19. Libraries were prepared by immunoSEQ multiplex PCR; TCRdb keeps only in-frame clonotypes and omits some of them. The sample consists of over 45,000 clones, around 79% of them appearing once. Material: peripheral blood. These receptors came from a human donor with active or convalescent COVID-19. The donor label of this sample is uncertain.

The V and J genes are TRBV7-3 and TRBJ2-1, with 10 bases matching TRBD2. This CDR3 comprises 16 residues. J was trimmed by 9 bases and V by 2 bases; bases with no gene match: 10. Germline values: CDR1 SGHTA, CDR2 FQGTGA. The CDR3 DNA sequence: TGTGCCAGCAGCTTAGAGGGTCTAGCGGGAGTCAGTGAGCAGTTCTTC. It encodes CASSLEGLAGVSEQFF.

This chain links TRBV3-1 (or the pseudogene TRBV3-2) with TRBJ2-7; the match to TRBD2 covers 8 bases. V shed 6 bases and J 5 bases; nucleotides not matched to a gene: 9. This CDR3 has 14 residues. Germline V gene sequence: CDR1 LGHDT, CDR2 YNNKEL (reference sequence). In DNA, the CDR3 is TGTGCCAGCAGGTCAAGCGGGAGCCGGGACGAGCAGTACTTC. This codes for CASRSSGSRDEQYF.

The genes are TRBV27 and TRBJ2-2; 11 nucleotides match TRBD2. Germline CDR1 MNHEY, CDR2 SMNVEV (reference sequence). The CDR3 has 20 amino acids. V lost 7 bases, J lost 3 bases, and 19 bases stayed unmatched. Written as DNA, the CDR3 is TGTGCCAGCACTACTAAGGGGGTACTAGCGGGGGCAACGCACACCGGGGAGCTGTTTTTT. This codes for CASTTKGVLAGATHTGELFF.

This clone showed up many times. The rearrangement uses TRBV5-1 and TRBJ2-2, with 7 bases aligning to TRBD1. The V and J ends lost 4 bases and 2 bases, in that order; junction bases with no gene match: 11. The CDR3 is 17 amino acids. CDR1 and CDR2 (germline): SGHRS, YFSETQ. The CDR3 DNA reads TGCGCCAGCAGCCCAACTGACAGGGCCCAAAACACCGGGGAGCTGTTTTTT. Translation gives CASSPTDRAQNTGELFF. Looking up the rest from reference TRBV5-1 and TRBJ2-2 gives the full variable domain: KAGVTQTPRYLIKTRGQQVTLSCSPISGHRSVSWYQQTPGQGLQFLFEYFSETQRNKGNFPGRFSGRQFSNSRSEMNVSTLELGDSALYLCASSPTDRAQNTGELFFGEGSRLTVL.

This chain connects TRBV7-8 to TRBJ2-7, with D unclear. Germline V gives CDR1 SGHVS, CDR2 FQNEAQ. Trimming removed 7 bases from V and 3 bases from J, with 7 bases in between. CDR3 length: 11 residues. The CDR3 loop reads CASTGLYEQYF. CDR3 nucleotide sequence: TGTGCCAGCACAGGTCTCTACGAGCAGTACTTC.

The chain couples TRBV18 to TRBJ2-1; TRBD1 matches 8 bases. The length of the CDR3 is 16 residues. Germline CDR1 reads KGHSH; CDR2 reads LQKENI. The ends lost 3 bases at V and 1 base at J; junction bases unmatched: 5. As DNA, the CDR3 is TGTGCCAGCTCACCTACAGGGGGGTCTTCCTACAATGAGCAGTTCTTC. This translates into CASSPTGGSSYNEQFF.

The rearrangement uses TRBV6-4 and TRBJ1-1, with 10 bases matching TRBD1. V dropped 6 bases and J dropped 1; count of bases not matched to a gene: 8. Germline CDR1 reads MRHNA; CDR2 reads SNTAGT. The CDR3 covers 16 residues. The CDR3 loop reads CASREDRGHSNTEAFF. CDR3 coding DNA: TGTGCCAGCAGGGAAGACAGGGGGCACTCGAACACTGAAGCTTTCTTT.

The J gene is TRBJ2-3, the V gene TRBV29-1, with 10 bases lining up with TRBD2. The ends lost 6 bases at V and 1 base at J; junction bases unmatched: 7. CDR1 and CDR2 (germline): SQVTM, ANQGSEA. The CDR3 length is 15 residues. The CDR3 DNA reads TGCAGCGTCAAGCGGGAGGGCCGAGGCACAGATACGCAGTATTTT. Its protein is CSVKREGRGTDTQYF.

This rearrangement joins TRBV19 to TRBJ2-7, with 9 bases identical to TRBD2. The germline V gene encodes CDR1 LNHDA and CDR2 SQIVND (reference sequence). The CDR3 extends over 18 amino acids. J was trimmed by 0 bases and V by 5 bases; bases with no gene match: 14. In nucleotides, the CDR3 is TGTGCCAGTAGTTGGACTAGCGATGGACGGAGGGTCTCCTACGAGCAGTACTTC. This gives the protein CASSWTSDGRRVSYEQYF.

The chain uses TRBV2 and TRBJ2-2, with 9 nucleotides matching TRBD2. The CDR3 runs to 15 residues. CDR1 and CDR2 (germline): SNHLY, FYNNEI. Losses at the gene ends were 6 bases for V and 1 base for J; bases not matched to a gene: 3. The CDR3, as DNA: TGTGCCAGCAGGTCGACTAGCGGGAACACCGGGGAGCTGTTTTTT. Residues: CASRSTSGNTGELFF.

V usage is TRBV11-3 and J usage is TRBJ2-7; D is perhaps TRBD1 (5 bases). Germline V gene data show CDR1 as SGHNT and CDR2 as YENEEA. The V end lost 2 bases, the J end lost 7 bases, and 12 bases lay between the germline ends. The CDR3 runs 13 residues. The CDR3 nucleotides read TGTGCCAGCAGCTTAAGGGTAAGGGGTGAGCAGTACTTC. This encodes CASSLRVRGEQYF.

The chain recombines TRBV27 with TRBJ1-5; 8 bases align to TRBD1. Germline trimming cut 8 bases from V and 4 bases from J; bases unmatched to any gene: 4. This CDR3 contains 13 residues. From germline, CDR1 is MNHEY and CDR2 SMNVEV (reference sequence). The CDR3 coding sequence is TGTGCCAGCGGACAGGGACCGAATCAGCCCCAGCATTTT. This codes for CASGQGPNQPQHF.

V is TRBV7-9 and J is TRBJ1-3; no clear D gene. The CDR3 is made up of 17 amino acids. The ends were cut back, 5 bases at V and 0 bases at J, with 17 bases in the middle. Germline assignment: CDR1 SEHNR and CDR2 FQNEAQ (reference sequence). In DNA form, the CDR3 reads TGTGCCAGCAGCCCTACGATGACGGAGAGCTCTGGAAACACCATATATTTT. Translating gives CASSPTMTESSGNTIYF.

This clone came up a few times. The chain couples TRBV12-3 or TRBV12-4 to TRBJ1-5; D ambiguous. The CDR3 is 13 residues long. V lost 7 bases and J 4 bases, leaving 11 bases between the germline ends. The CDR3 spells CASTPGENQPQHF. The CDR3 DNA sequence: TGTGCCAGCACTCCGGGAGAGAATCAGCCCCAGCATTTT.

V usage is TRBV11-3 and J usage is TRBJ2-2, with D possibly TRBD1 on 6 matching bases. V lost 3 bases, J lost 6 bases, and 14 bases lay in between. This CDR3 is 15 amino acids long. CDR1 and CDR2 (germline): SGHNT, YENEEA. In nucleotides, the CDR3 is TGTGCCAGCAGCTTTATAGGGGCAGGGGCCGGGGAGCTGTTTTTT. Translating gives CASSFIGAGAGELFF. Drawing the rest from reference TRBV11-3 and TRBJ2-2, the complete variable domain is EAGVVQSPRYKIIEKKQPVAFWCNPISGHNTLYWYLQNLGQGPELLIRYENEEAVDDSQLPKDRFSAERLKGVDSTLKIQPAELGDSAVYLCASSFIGAGAGELFFGEGSRLTVL.

CDR3 nucleotide sequence: TGTGCCAGCAGCACTATACGAGGCAAAAACATTCAGTACTTC. Protein sequence: CASSTIRGKNIQYF. J is TRBJ2-4 and V is TRBV27; D is undetermined. The CDR3 is 14 residues long. With 6 bases removed from V and 3 bases from J, the gap between germline ends came to 12 bases. The germline V gene has CDR1 MNHEY and CDR2 SMNVEV (reference sequence).

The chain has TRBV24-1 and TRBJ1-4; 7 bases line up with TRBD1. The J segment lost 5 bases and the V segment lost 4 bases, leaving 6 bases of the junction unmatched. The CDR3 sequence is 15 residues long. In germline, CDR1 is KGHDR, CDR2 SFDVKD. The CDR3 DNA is TGTGCCACCAGTGACCCGACAGGGAACAATGAAAAACTGTTTTTT. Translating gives CATSDPTGNNEKLFF.

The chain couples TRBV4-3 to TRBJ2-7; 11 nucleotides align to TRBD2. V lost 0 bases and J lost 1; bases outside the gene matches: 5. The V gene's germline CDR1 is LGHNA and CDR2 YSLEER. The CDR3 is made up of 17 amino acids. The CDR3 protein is CASSQEFRLAGSYEQYF. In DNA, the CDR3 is TGCGCCAGCAGCCAAGAGTTCAGACTAGCGGGGTCCTACGAGCAGTACTTC.

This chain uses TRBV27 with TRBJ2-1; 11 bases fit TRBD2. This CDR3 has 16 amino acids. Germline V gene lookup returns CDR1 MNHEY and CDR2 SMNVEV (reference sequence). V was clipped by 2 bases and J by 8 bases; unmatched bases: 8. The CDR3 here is CASSLLGLAASDEQFF. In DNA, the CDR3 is TGTGCCAGCAGTTTACTGGGACTAGCGGCCTCTGATGAGCAGTTCTTC.

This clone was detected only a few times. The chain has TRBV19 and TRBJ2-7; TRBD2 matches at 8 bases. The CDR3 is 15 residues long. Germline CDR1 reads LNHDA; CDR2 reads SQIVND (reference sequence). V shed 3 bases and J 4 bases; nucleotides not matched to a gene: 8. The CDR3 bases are TGTGCCAGTAGTATCGAGGCGGGAGGCGCGTACGAGCAGTACTTC. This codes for CASSIEAGGAYEQYF.

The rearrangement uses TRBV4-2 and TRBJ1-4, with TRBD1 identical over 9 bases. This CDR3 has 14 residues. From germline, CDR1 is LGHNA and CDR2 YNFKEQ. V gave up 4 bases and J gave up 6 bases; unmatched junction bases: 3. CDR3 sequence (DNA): TGTGCCAGCAGCCCCCGGGACAGGGATGAAAAACTGTTTTTT. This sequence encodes CASSPRDRDEKLFF.